The clone carrying this TCR beta chain was counted at least ten times. What it binds is not known. V was trimmed by 2 bases and J by 3 bases, leaving 11 bases between them. This CDR3 spans 14 amino acids. Germline V gene sequence: CDR1 MNHEY, CDR2 SMNVEV (reference sequence). This record belongs to a study of early T cells in non-severe SARS-CoV-2 infection. The wider study: It was bulk RNA from unsorted whole blood that was sequenced, and the chains were unpaired.

General study points: VDJdb matching skewed toward anti-spike CD8 responses, missing private and CD4 specificities.

Tagging with unique molecular identifiers was applied to individual cDNA molecules. TCRdb independently ran MiXCR on the 5' RACE reads; one entry per CDR3 protein. Among more than 45,000 distinct CDR3 sequences, around an eighth were seen once, and the ten largest hold about 4%. This clonotype was obtained from an adult who was a healthcare worker with PCR-confirmed SARS-CoV-2 infection or an uninfected control (not recorded which). The gene calls are TRBV27 and TRBJ2-7; no definite D call. Sequenced: whole blood. This CDR3 is CASSLREKGYEQYF. In nucleotides, the CDR3 is TGTGCCAGCAGTTTACGTGAGAAGGGCTACGAGCAGTACTTC.